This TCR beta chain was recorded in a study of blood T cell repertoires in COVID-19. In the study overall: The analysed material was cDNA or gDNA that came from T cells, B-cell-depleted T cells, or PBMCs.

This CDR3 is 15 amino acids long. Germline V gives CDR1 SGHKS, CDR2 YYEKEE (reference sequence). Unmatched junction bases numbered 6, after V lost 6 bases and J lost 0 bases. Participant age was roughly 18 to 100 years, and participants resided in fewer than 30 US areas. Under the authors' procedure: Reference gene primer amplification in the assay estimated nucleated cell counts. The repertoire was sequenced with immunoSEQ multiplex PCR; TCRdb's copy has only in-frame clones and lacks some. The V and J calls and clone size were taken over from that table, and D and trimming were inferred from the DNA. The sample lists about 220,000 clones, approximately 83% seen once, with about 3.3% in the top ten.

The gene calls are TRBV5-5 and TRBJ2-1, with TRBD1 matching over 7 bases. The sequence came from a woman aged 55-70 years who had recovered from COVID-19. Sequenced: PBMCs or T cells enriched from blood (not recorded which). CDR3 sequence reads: CASTLDRNSYNEQFF. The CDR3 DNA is TGTGCCAGCACCCTGGACAGGAACTCCTACAATGAGCAGTTCTTC.